The clone carrying this T cell receptor beta chain was observed a handful of times. PCR amplification relied on 60 Vbeta primers (plus 13 Jbeta primers). Data came from immunoSEQ multiplex PCR; TCRdb stores just in-frame clones and leaves some out. The table shows some 250,000 clones, with 70% to 90% occurring only once. These data come from a study of cytomegalovirus exposure and HLA in healthy donors. The CDR3 consists of 14 residues. Per germline, CDR1 MNHEY and CDR2 SMNVEV (reference sequence). J gave up 5 bases and V 3 bases, and 6 bases lay outside the gene matches. The sequence came from an older woman in good health and CMV-seropositive. The V gene is TRBV27, the J gene TRBJ1-1, with 7 bases matching TRBD1. Specimen: PBMCs. The CDR3 DNA sequence: TGTGCCAGCAGTTTTAATCACAGGGGAACTGAAGCTTTCTTT. The encoded protein is CASSFNHRGTEAFF.